The 20 T cell receptor beta chains reported below all come from one sample, sequenced in a study of T cells in women clearing cervical HPV infection. TCRdb's table, derived via immunoSEQ multiplex PCR, lists solely in-frame clones and lacks some. Its table records roughly 50,000 clones. Sequenced input: blood buffy coat. The receptors derive from a woman aged 18-69 years with a cervical HPV16 infection that either progressed to CIN3+ or cleared (not recorded which).

On this clone: The observed sequence ends 3 residues before the CDR3 terminus, with the missing tail filled in from the germline J gene. V and J are TRBV19 and TRBJ1-4, with D perhaps TRBD1 (5 bases). This CDR3 spans 15 amino acids. CDR1 LNHDA and CDR2 SQIVND come from the germline V gene (reference sequence). The CDR3 loop reads CASSNAGQGNSPLFF. The covered CDR3 bases are TGTGCCAGTAGTAACGCGGGGCAGGGTAATTCACCA.

Regarding this clone: One junction end does not reproduce the germline sequence, and a read error may be involved. The read is 3 residues too short to cover the CDR3 end, so that end is filled in from the germline J gene. The same CDR3 is also encoded by other DNA sequences in this sample. The chain joins TRBV19 to TRBJ1-3; D gene ambiguous. The CDR3 covers 14 residues. CDR1 is LNHDA and CDR2 is SQIVND in the germline V gene (reference sequence). CDR3 bases read: TGTGCCAGTAACGCAGGCCGCTCTGGAAACACA. Amino acid sequence: CASNAGRSGNT. The whole CDR3 protein is CASNAGRSGNTIYF.

About this clone itself: From the germline J gene comes the end of the CDR3, since the read stops 3 residues before it. J is TRBJ2-7 and V is TRBV5-1; D may be TRBD2 (6 bases). The germline V gene has CDR1 SGHRS and CDR2 YFSETQ. CDR3 length equals 19 residues. V was trimmed by 4 bases and J by 1 base, leaving 27 bases between them. CDR3 sequence: CASSGARGLLPTLSYEQYF. The covered CDR3 bases are TGCGCCAGCAGCGGGGCCCGGGGACTCCTACCTACTCTTTCCTACGAG.

As to this clone: Read data end 3 residues before the CDR3 end; the end is taken from the germline J gene. The J gene is TRBJ1-1, the V gene TRBV7-3, with TRBD1 matching over 8 bases. Trimming cost V 5 bases and J 1 base; bases outside gene matches: 15. This CDR3 contains 18 residues. From germline, CDR1 is SGHTA and CDR2 FQGTGA. The CDR3 bases that were read are TGTGCCAGCAGCCCATCAGGGGGCACAGGGGTATGGAACACTGAA. It translates to CASSPSGGTGVWNTE. The complete CDR3 reads CASSPSGGTGVWNTEAFF.

Turning to this clone: The read stops 3 residues short of the end of the CDR3; the missing end is completed from the germline J gene. This chain connects TRBV10-1 to TRBJ2-3, with D possibly TRBD1 on 6 matching bases. Germline V gives CDR1 WNHNN, CDR2 SYGVQD (reference sequence). Trimming cost V 6 bases and J 6 bases, with 16 bases left between them. The CDR3 totals 14 residues. The DNA read from the CDR3 is TGCGCCAGCAGCTCCCAGCAAAGGGGGGATACG. This sequence encodes CASSSQQRGDT. The complete CDR3 sequence is CASSSQQRGDTQYF.

The CDR3: CSANPGTGEQYF. CDR3 DNA, as far as it was read: TGCAGTGCTAATCCCGGTACCGGCGAG. The chain has TRBV20-1 and TRBJ2-7; D gene unclear. With the read ending 3 residues before the CDR3 end, the germline J gene is used to fill in that end. The CDR3 totals 12 residues. Germline V gene data show CDR1 as DFQATT and CDR2 as SNEGSKA (reference sequence). V gave up 4 bases and J gave up 6 bases, with 13 bases separating them.

Regarding this clone: Read sequence stops 3 residues before the CDR3 end, and the germline J gene provides the missing end. V usage is TRBV19 and J usage is TRBJ2-3; 7 bases align to TRBD1. The CDR3 length is 14 residues. The germline V gene has CDR1 LNHDA and CDR2 SQIVND (reference sequence). The CDR3 bases that were read are TGTGCCAGTAAGAAAACAGGGGACCAAGAGACG. Protein: CASKKTGDQET. The CDR3 in full is CASKKTGDQETQYF.

The CDR3 bases that were read are TGCGCCAGCAGCTTGGGGAGCGGTGCCTCCTACGAG. As protein: CASSLGSGASYE. The complete CDR3 protein is CASSLGSGASYEQYF. V usage is TRBV5-1 and J usage is TRBJ2-7; D possibly corresponds to TRBD2 (5 bases). Read sequence stops 3 residues before the CDR3 end, and the germline J gene provides the missing end. Germline V gene sequence: CDR1 SGHRS, CDR2 YFSETQ. Trimming shortened V by 0 bases and J by 0 bases, and 10 bases separated the two germline ends. The CDR3 contains 15 residues.

Note on this clone: Sequencing ends 3 residues short of the CDR3 end; the germline J gene provides the rest. The gene calls are TRBV19 and TRBJ1-2; D remains unclear. Trimming shortened V by 7 bases and J by 4 bases, and 13 bases separated the two germline ends. CDR1 and CDR2 (germline): LNHDA, SQIVND (reference sequence). This CDR3 is 13 amino acids long. The CDR3 protein is CASKSKVFYGYTF. The sequenced CDR3 bases are TGTGCCAGTAAGAGTAAGGTGTTCTATGGC.

For this clone: The CDR3 end lies 3 residues beyond the end of the read and is filled in from the germline J gene. The chain joins TRBV6-2 or TRBV6-3 to TRBJ2-7, with D uncertain. Trimming shortened V by 9 bases and J by 0 bases, and 15 bases separated the two germline ends. The CDR3 covers 14 residues. The germline V gene encodes CDR1 MNHEY and CDR2 SVGEGT. The sequenced CDR3 bases are TGTGCCAGTAAGTCGGTCCCTAGCTCCTACGAG. This encodes CASKSVPSSYE. The CDR3 in full is CASKSVPSSYEQYF.

The sequenced CDR3 bases are TGTGCCAGCAGCGCCCCGTTTGGGGCGCGCTACGAG. Its translation: CASSAPFGARYE. The entire CDR3 reads CASSAPFGARYEQYF. This chain connects TRBV11-2 to TRBJ2-7; a possible D gene is TRBD1 (5 bases). The CDR3 end falls 3 residues outside the read, so it is completed with the germline J gene. V lost 5 bases and J 3 bases, leaving 17 bases between the germline ends. Germline CDR1 is SGHAT and CDR2 is FQNNGV. CDR3 length: 15 residues.

As regards this clone: The CDR3 end is not reached by the read, which stops 3 residues before it; the germline J gene fills it in. V and J are TRBV11-2 and TRBJ2-1; the D gene is possibly TRBD1 (5 bases). The CDR3 extends over 15 amino acids. V was shortened by 0 bases and J by 7 bases, with 13 bases between the two germline ends. Germline V lookup: CDR1 SGHAT, CDR2 FQNNGV. The CDR3: CASSLELGRANEQFF. The DNA read from the CDR3 is TGTGCCAGCAGCTTAGAGTTGGGCAGGGCGAATGAG.

As regards this clone: The CDR3 extends 3 residues past the end of the read, so its final part is completed from the germline J gene. V usage is TRBV2 and J usage is TRBJ2-2, with 7 bases aligning to TRBD1. V trimming: 6 bases; J trimming: 8 bases; junction bases outside the gene matches: 6. The CDR3 length is 13 residues. Germline V gene lookup returns CDR1 SNHLY and CDR2 FYNNEI. The sequenced part of the CDR3 DNA is TGTGCCAGCAGCGAAAGGGGGCGGGGGGAG. This encodes CASSERGRGE. The whole CDR3 region reads CASSERGRGELFF.

On this clone itself: The junction departs from the called germline gene at one end, perhaps through a read error. Sequencing ends 3 residues short of the CDR3 end; the germline J gene provides the rest. Other DNA sequences of this sample code for an identical CDR3. This chain links TRBV6-2 or TRBV6-3 with TRBJ1-3, with TRBD1 identical over 9 bases. The V gene's germline CDR1 is MNHEY and CDR2 SVGEGT. This CDR3 has 17 residues. The covered CDR3 bases are TGTGCCAGCAGGAAACCGGGACAGGGTGTGGATGGAAACACT. This encodes CASRKPGQGVDGNT. From start to end, the CDR3 is CASRKPGQGVDGNTIYF.

On this clone itself: Read data end 3 residues before the CDR3 end; the end is taken from the germline J gene. The J gene is TRBJ1-2, the V gene TRBV20-1, with 8 bases fitting TRBD1. Unmatched junction bases numbered 6, after V lost 3 bases and J lost 6 bases. Germline CDR1 DFQATT, CDR2 SNEGSKA (reference sequence). The CDR3 totals 13 residues. The DNA read from the CDR3 is TGCAGTGCTAGTGCCAGGGGGCAGGATGGC. It codes for CSASARGQDG. The CDR3, in full, reads CSASARGQDGYTF.

For this clone: Read sequence stops 3 residues before the CDR3 end, and the germline J gene provides the missing end. This sequence joins TRBV5-1 and TRBJ1-4; possible D gene TRBD1, 5 bases. Germline loops: CDR1 SGHRS, CDR2 YFSETQ. This CDR3 region has 15 residues. The germline V and J ends were trimmed by 1 base and 7 bases, with 14 bases remaining between them. CDR3 loop: CASSLQGVWGEKLFF. The CDR3 DNA, read in part, is TGCGCCAGCAGCTTGCAAGGGGTCTGGGGTGAAAAA. Drawing the rest from reference TRBV5-1 and TRBJ1-4, the complete variable domain is KAGVTQTPRYLIKTRGQQVTLSCSPISGHRSVSWYQQTPGQGLQFLFEYFSETQRNKGNFPGRFSGRQFSNSRSEMNVSTLELGDSALYLCASSLQGVWGEKLFFGSGTQLSVL.

This CDR3 reads CASTDSSGTYEQYF. The CDR3 DNA, read in part, is TGTGCCAGCACCGACTCTAGCGGGACCTACGAG. The V and J genes are TRBV11-3 and TRBJ2-7, with 9 bases matching TRBD2. The read finishes 3 residues shy of the CDR3 end, and the germline J gene is used to complete it. Germline CDR1 and CDR2: SGHNT and YENEEA. This CDR3 is 14 amino acids long. Losses at the gene ends were 7 bases for V and 2 bases for J; bases not matched to a gene: 6.

In regard to this clone: The CDR3 end falls 3 residues outside the read, so it is completed with the germline J gene. The rearrangement links TRBV19 to TRBJ1-2; no clear D. The CDR3 extends over 14 amino acids. Looked up from germline, CDR1 is LNHDA and CDR2 is SQIVND (reference sequence). Trimming removed 5 bases from V and 7 bases from J, with 17 bases in between. The CDR3: CASSSTGSRSGYTF. The sequenced CDR3 bases are TGTGCCAGTAGTTCGACGGGGTCCAGGTCTGGC.

For this clone: The read is 3 residues too short to cover the CDR3 end, so that end is filled in from the germline J gene. The V call is TRBV4-1, the J call TRBJ1-5, with 9 nucleotides matching TRBD1. Looked up from germline, CDR1 is MGHRA and CDR2 is YSYEKL. CDR3 length: 15 amino acids. V dropped 1 base and J dropped 7; count of bases not matched to a gene: 5. The sequenced CDR3 bases are TGCGCCAGCAGCCAAGGGGACAGGGAGGGGCAGCCC. Encoded protein: CASSQGDREGQP. The entire CDR3 sequence reads CASSQGDREGQPQHF.

As concerns this clone: The read gets to within 3 residues of the CDR3 end, and the germline J gene fills in the rest. The chain carries TRBV2 and TRBJ2-3; 8 bases match TRBD2. Germline-derived CDR1 and CDR2 are SNHLY and FYNNEI. The CDR3 spans 14 residues. The CDR3: CASSEGLPGLAQYF. The part of the CDR3 DNA that was read is TGTGCCAGCAGTGAAGGGCTCCCGGGACTAGCG. Based on the CDR3 plus reference TRBV2 and TRBJ2-3, the full variable domain is EPEVTQTPSHQVTQMGQEVILRCVPISNHLYFYWYRQILGQKVEFLVSFYNNEISEKSEIFDDQFSVERPDGSNFTLKIRSTKLEDSAMYFCASSEGLPGLAQYFGPGTRLTVL.